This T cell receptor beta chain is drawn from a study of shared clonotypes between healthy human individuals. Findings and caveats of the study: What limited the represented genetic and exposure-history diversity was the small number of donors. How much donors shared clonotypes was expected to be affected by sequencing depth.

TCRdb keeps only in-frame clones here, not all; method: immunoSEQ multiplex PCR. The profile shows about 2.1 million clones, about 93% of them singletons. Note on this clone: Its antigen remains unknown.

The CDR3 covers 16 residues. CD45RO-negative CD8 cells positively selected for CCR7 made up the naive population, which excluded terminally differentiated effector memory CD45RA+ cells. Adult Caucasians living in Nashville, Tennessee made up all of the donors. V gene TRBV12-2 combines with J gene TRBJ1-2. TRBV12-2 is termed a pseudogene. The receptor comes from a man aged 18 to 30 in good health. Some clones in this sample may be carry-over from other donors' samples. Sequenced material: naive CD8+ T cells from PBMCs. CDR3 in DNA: TGTGCAAGTCGCTTCCAACACCGGGGCCCCCCTGATGGCTACACCTTC. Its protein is CASRFQHRGPPDGYTF.